This record looks at one TCR beta chain sequence and its context. Antigen unknown. These data originate in a study of graft-versus-host responses after intestinal transplantation. Study as a whole: Recipients were all induced with anti-thymocyte globulin, then given tacrolimus and steroids for around three years. Study results and caveats: Individuals who had graft-donor T cell macrochimerism had allografts that showed high graft-versus-host to host-versus-graft clonal ratios. Recipient marrow harbored GvH clones, some of which surfaced first in ileum or blood. Early post-transplant HvG declines tracked with peak circulating GvH clone levels.

CDR1 is MNHNS and CDR2 is SASEGT in the germline V gene. CDR3 length equals 13 residues. V lost 5 bases, J lost 3 bases, and 10 bases lay in between. Clones were sequenced by immunoSEQ multiplex PCR, and TCRdb holds only the in-frame ones, with some missing. The table includes more than 65,000 clones, around 96% detected once. This receptor was taken from a human donor who received an intestinal transplant. The specimen was unstimulated CD8+ T cells sorted from spleen or lymph node cells, collected before intestinal transplant. The chain combines TRBV6-1 with TRBJ2-5, with D perhaps TRBD2 (5 bases). CDR3 sequence: CASSLDSEETQYF. For the CDR3, the DNA is TGTGCCAGCAGTTTGGACTCGGAAGAGACCCAGTACTTC.